The next 24 T cell receptor beta chains were all read from a single sample in a study of T cell changes during pregnancy in multiple sclerosis. The assay was immunoSEQ multiplex PCR, and TCRdb's table has in-frame clones only and misses some. Altogether fewer than 40,000 clones are present, 90% being singletons, with the ten largest covering over 0.45%. Material: CD4+ T cells from peripheral blood mononuclear cells, obtained in the first trimester of pregnancy. These receptors all come from a female donor in good health, enrolled as a control in a pregnancy study.

The chain combines TRBV6-5 with TRBJ1-3; 7 positions agree with TRBD1. Germline trimming cut 2 bases from V and 0 bases from J; bases unmatched to any gene: 4. CDR3 length: 16 residues. CDR1 MNHEY and CDR2 SVGAGI come from the germline V gene. CDR3 loop: CASSYGQVSSGNTIYF. The CDR3 DNA reads TGTGCCAGCAGTTACGGACAGGTCAGCTCTGGAAACACCATATATTTT.

This chain links TRBV5-1 with TRBJ2-2; D is perhaps TRBD1 (6 bases). The length of the CDR3 is 14 residues. Germline V gene data show CDR1 as SGHRS and CDR2 as YFSETQ. V was cut by 0 bases and J by 7 bases, with 10 bases left in between. CDR3 in DNA: TGCGCCAGCAGCTTGGAAGGGACAAGCGGGGAGCTGTTTTTT. This encodes CASSLEGTSGELFF.

J is TRBJ1-2 and V is TRBV18, with D unclear. The V end lost 6 bases, the J end lost 3 bases, and 14 bases lay between the germline ends. The germline V gene encodes CDR1 KGHSH and CDR2 LQKENI. This CDR3 is built from 14 residues. Here the CDR3 reads CASSRGQKDYGYTF. CDR3 sequence (DNA): TGTGCCAGCTCCCGAGGGCAGAAAGACTATGGCTACACCTTC.

The chain uses TRBV28 and TRBJ1-2; a weak D match, TRBD1 (5 bases). CDR1 MDHEN and CDR2 SYDVKM come from the germline V gene. The CDR3 has 13 residues. Trimming shortened V by 6 bases and J by 6 bases, and 14 bases separated the two germline ends. The DNA of the CDR3 is TGTGCCAGCAGCCACAGGAACCGGAATGGCTACACCTTC. Translated, it gives CASSHRNRNGYTF.

The chain couples TRBV7-2 to TRBJ1-2, with D tentatively TRBD1 (6 bases). The germline V and J ends were trimmed by 1 base and 4 bases, with 13 bases remaining between them. The V gene's germline CDR1 is SGHTA and CDR2 FQGNSA. The CDR3 sequence is 15 residues long. The CDR3 region is CASSLEDRQSYGYTF. In nucleotides, the CDR3 is TGTGCCAGCAGCTTAGAAGACAGGCAGAGCTATGGCTACACCTTC.

The V gene is TRBV5-5, the J gene TRBJ2-2; TRBD1 agrees at 9 bases. CDR1 is SGHKS and CDR2 is YYEKEE in the germline V gene (reference sequence). This CDR3 contains 15 residues. J gave up 7 bases and V 4 bases, and 8 bases lay outside the gene matches. CDR3 amino acids: CASSAGTGFHGELFF. DNA for the CDR3: TGTGCCAGCAGCGCCGGGACAGGGTTTCACGGGGAGCTGTTTTTT.

The chain has TRBV5-6 and TRBJ2-3; TRBD2 aligns across 10 bases. J lost 2 bases, V lost 0 bases, and 9 bases had no gene match. The CDR3 has 18 amino acids. The germline gives CDR1 SGHDT, CDR2 YYEEEE. The CDR3 nucleotides read TGTGCCAGCAGCTTGGTTGTTTTAGCGGGGGGACCCACAGATACGCAGTATTTT. Residues: CASSLVVLAGGPTDTQYF. Looking up the rest from reference TRBV5-6 and TRBJ2-3 gives the full variable domain: DAGVTQSPTHLIKTRGQQVTLRCSPKSGHDTVSWYQQALGQGPQFIFQYYEEEERQRGNFPDRFSGHQFPNYSSELNVNALLLGDSALYLCASSLVVLAGGPTDTQYFGPGTRLTVL.

The J gene is TRBJ1-6, the V gene TRBV27, with D possibly matching TRBD1 (5 bases). Deletions cut 1 base from V and 6 bases from J, with 10 bases between. Germline CDR1 reads MNHEY; CDR2 reads SMNVEV (reference sequence). The CDR3 length is 15 residues. CDR3 sequence (DNA): TGTGCCAGCAGTTTATTGACGACAGTTAATTCACCCCTCCACTTT. Encoded protein: CASSLLTTVNSPLHF.

This chain links TRBV7-2 with TRBJ1-6, with 11 positions matching TRBD1. Per the germline V gene, CDR1 is SGHTA and CDR2 is FQGNSA. The CDR3 spans 15 residues. With V trimmed by 5 bases and J by 9 bases, 6 bases remained unmatched. The CDR3: CASSRVGTGGSPLHF. As DNA, the CDR3 is TGTGCCAGCAGCCGTGTAGGGACAGGGGGTTCACCCCTCCACTTT.

This clone was seen only once. The chain links TRBV7-8 to TRBJ2-1; TRBD1 is a possible D gene (6 bases). The CDR3 runs 15 residues. Trimming took off 0 bases at V and 1 base at J, with 7 bases between the two ends. The germline CDR1 and CDR2 sequences are SGHVS and FQNEAQ. The DNA of the CDR3 is TGTGCCAGCAGCTTAGCGGGGACATCCTACAATGAGCAGTTCTTC. Translation: CASSLAGTSYNEQFF.

This chain joins TRBV4-3 and TRBJ1-2; D call uncertain. Trimming took off 1 base at V and 3 bases at J, with 12 bases between the two ends. Germline loops: CDR1 LGHNA, CDR2 YSLEER. The CDR3 loop spans 15 amino acids. The CDR3 DNA sequence: TGCGCCAGCAGCCAAGCACCTCCGGGATACTATGGCTACACCTTC. It is translated as CASSQAPPGYYGYTF.

V is TRBV29-1 and J is TRBJ2-5; maybe TRBD1 (5 bases). The CDR3 spans 13 residues. Germline CDR1 is SQVTM and CDR2 is ANQGSEA. V lost 0 bases and J lost 4, with 9 bases in between. The CDR3, as DNA: TGCAGCGTTGAAGAGGAAACAGGAGAGACCCAGTACTTC. Translated: CSVEEETGETQYF. The whole variable domain, filled in from reference TRBV29-1 and TRBJ2-5, reads SAVISQKPSRDICQRGTSLTIQCQVDSQVTMMFWYRQQPGQSLTLIATANQGSEATYESGFVIDKFPISRPNLTFSTLTVSNMSPEDSSIYLCSVEEETGETQYFGPGTRLLVL.

The chain joins TRBV9 to TRBJ2-1; 11 positions match TRBD2. Losses at the gene ends were 1 base for V and 8 bases for J; bases not matched to a gene: 20. CDR1 is SGDLS and CDR2 is YYNGEE in the germline V gene. The CDR3 loop spans 20 amino acids. In DNA, the CDR3 is TGTGCCAGCAGCGTACCGGAGCCTCAATCTAGCGGGGGGTTTCTGTATGAGCAGTTCTTC. It translates to CASSVPEPQSSGGFLYEQFF.

This chain connects TRBV20-1 to TRBJ2-3; D is perhaps TRBD2 (5 bases). This CDR3 spans 11 amino acids. Germline V gene data show CDR1 as DFQATT and CDR2 as SNEGSKA (reference sequence). V gave up 4 bases and J gave up 7 bases, with 9 bases separating them. CDR3 sequence: CSAKVANTQYF. The CDR3 DNA reads as TGCAGTGCTAAGGTAGCGAATACGCAGTATTTT.

This clone was recorded only once. V gene TRBV4-1 combines with J gene TRBJ1-2; D is possibly TRBD1 (6 bases). This CDR3 is 14 amino acids long. Deletions cut 0 bases from V and 6 bases from J, with 11 bases between. CDR1 is MGHRA, CDR2 YSYEKL, per germline. In nucleotides, the CDR3 is TGCGCCAGCAGCCAAGACAGGGGAATAGATGGCTACACCTTC. It yields the protein CASSQDRGIDGYTF.

The chain combines TRBV4-1 with TRBJ2-1; 7 bases match TRBD1. CDR3 length: 15 amino acids. V dropped 1 base and J dropped 8; count of bases not matched to a gene: 8. Germline CDR1 reads MGHRA; CDR2 reads YSYEKL. As DNA, the CDR3 is TGCGCCAGCAGCCAAGCCAATACAGGGGTTTATGAGCAGTTCTTC. It translates to CASSQANTGVYEQFF.

This sequence joins TRBV7-9 and TRBJ1-1; TRBD1 matches 9 bases. Germline V lookup: CDR1 SEHNR, CDR2 FQNEAQ (reference sequence). With V trimmed by 5 bases and J by 11 bases, 18 bases remained unmatched. This CDR3 is 16 amino acids long. The CDR3 region is CASSTIGTGPGGEAFF. The CDR3 DNA reads as TGTGCCAGCAGCACGATCGGGACAGGGCCCGGGGGTGAGGCTTTCTTT.

The chain recombines TRBV10-3 with TRBJ1-1; D may be TRBD1 (6 bases). The CDR3 has 13 amino acids. The germline V and J ends were trimmed by 7 bases and 7 bases, with 16 bases remaining between them. Per the germline V gene, CDR1 is ENHRY and CDR2 is SYGVKD. CDR3 nucleotides: TGTGCCATCAATCGGCCGGGGACAAATGAAGCTTTCTTT. Amino acids: CAINRPGTNEAFF.

The rearrangement links TRBV10-3 to TRBJ1-1; TRBD1 might be the D (5 bases). Trimming removed 3 bases at V and 4 bases at J, with 12 bases between. This CDR3 region has 14 residues. The germline CDR1 and CDR2 sequences are ENHRY and SYGVKD. The CDR3 loop reads CAISDEGRVTEAFF. The CDR3 DNA follows: TGTGCCATCAGTGACGAGGGGAGGGTCACTGAAGCTTTCTTT.

V and J are TRBV28 and TRBJ1-3; D is unclear. This CDR3 comprises 14 residues. CDR1 is MDHEN and CDR2 is SYDVKM in the germline V gene. Trimming stripped 7 bases from V and 0 bases from J, with 10 bases between. CDR3 sequence: CASTPYSSGNTIYF. CDR3 DNA: TGTGCCAGCACCCCTTACAGCTCTGGAAACACCATATATTTT.

This rearrangement joins TRBV14 to TRBJ2-5, with 11 bases aligning to TRBD2. The CDR3 consists of 14 residues. The V gene end was trimmed by 3 bases and the J gene end by 7 bases; junction bases not matched to a gene: 4. Germline assignment: CDR1 SGHDN and CDR2 FVKESK. The CDR3 spells CASSQGLAVGTQYF. The CDR3 DNA is TGTGCCAGCAGCCAGGGACTAGCGGTGGGGACCCAGTACTTC. Full variable domain (outside the CDR3, taken from reference TRBV14 and TRBJ2-5): EAGVTQFPSHSVIEKGQTVTLRCDPISGHDNLYWYRRVMGKEIKFLLHFVKESKQDESGMPNNRFLAERTGGTYSTLKVQPAELEDSGVYFCASSQGLAVGTQYFGPGTRLLVL.

The V gene is TRBV12-5, the J gene TRBJ1-6, with 8 bases fitting TRBD1. The CDR3 length is 14 residues. With 3 bases clipped from V and 10 bases from J, the junction kept 5 bases outside the gene matches. The germline gives CDR1 LGHNT, CDR2 FRNRAP. This chain's CDR3 is CASGLGQGSSPLHF. CDR3 DNA: TGTGCTAGTGGTTTAGGACAGGGCAGCTCACCCCTCCACTTT.

This clone was observed a handful of times. V gene TRBV19 combines with J gene TRBJ2-7; D is perhaps TRBD1 (6 bases). This CDR3 has 14 amino acids. V lost 7 bases and J lost 6, with 19 bases in between. Germline V gives CDR1 LNHDA, CDR2 SQIVND (reference sequence). CDR3 loop: CASTGPGEVSEQYF. The DNA for the CDR3 is TGTGCCAGTACTGGGCCAGGGGAAGTGTCCGAGCAGTACTTC.

The chain couples TRBV5-1 to TRBJ1-3; 8 nucleotides line up with TRBD1. The J segment lost 2 bases and the V segment lost 4 bases, leaving 5 bases of the junction unmatched. From germline, CDR1 is SGHRS and CDR2 YFSETQ. The CDR3 runs to 15 residues. DNA of the CDR3: TGCGCCAGCAGCCAGGGACAGGATGCTGGAAACACCATATATTTT. Protein: CASSQGQDAGNTIYF.